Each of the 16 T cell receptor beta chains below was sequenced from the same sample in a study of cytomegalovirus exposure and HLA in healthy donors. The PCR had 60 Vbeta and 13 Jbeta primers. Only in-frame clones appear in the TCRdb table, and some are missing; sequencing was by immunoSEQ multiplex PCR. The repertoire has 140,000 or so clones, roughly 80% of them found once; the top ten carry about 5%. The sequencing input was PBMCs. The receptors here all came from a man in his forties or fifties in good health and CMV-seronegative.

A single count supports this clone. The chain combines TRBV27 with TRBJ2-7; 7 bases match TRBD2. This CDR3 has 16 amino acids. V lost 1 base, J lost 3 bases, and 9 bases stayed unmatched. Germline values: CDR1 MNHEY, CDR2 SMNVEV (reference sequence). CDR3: CASSLLASGHVYEQYF. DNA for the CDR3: TGTGCCAGCAGTTTATTGGCTAGCGGCCATGTCTACGAGCAGTACTTC.

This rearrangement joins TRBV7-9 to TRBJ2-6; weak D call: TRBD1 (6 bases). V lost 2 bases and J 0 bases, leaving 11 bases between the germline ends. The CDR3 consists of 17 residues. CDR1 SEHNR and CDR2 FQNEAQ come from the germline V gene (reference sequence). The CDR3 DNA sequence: TGTGCCAGCAGCTTATGGACAGCAAGCTCTGGGGCCAACGTCCTGACTTTC. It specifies CASSLWTASSGANVLTF.

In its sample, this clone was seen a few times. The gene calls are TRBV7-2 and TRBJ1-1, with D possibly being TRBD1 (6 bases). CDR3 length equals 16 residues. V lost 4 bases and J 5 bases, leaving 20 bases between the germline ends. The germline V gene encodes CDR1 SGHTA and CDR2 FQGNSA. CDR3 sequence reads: CASSYMTGNRRTEAFF. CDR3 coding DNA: TGTGCCAGCAGCTATATGACAGGTAATAGAAGGACTGAAGCTTTCTTT.

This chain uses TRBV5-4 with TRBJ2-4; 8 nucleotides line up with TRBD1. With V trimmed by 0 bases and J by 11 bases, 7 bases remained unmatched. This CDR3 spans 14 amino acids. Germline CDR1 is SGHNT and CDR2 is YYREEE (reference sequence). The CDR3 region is CASSLADRALVQYF. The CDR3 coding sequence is TGTGCCAGCAGCTTGGCGGACAGGGCATTAGTTCAGTACTTC.

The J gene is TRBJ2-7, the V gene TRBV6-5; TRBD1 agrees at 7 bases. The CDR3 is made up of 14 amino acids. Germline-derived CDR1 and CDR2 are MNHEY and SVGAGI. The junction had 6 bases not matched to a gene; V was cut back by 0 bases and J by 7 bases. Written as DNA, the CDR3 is TGTGCCAGCAGTTACTCAGACAGGGTGAGGGAGCAGTACTTC. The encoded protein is CASSYSDRVREQYF.

CDR3 in DNA: TGTGCCAGCTCACTACAGGTAGGGTACACTGAAGCTTTCTTT. This gives the protein CASSLQVGYTEAFF. The chain links TRBV18 to TRBJ1-1, with TRBD1 as a possible D gene (5 bases). CDR1 KGHSH and CDR2 LQKENI come from the germline V gene. Between the trimmed V and J ends, which lost 4 bases and 3 bases, there was a span of 12 bases. There are 14 residues in the CDR3.

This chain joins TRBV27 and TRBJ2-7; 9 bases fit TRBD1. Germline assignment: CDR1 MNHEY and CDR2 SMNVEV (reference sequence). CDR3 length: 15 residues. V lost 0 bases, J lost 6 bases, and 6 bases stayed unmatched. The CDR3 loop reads CASSLSGTGMGEQYF. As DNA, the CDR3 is TGTGCCAGCAGTTTATCGGGGACAGGGATGGGCGAGCAGTACTTC.

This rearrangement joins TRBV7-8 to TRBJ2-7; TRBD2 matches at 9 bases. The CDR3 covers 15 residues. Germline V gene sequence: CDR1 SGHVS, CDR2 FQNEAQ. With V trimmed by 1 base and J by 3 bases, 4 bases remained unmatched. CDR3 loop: CASSLEAGGIYEQYF. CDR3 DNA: TGTGCCAGCAGCTTAGAGGCGGGGGGGATCTACGAGCAGTACTTC.

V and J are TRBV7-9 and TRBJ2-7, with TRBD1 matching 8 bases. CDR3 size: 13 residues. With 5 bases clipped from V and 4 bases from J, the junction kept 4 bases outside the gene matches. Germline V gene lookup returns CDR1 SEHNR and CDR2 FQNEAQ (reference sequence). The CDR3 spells CASSGQGRYEQYF. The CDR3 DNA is TGTGCCAGCAGCGGACAGGGAAGGTACGAGCAGTACTTC.

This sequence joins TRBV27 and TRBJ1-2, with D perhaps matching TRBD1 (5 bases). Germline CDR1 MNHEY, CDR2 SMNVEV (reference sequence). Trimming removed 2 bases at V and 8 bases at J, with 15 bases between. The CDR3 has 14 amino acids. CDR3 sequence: CASSLVSGMGGYTF. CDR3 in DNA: TGTGCCAGCAGTTTAGTATCAGGGATGGGAGGCTACACCTTC.

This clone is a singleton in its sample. The CDR3 DNA sequence: TGCAGCGTTTGGACACGACCGGAAGGGGAGCAGTACTTC. This encodes CSVWTRPEGEQYF. The V call is TRBV29-1, the J call TRBJ2-7; a possible D gene is TRBD1 (5 bases). The germline V gene has CDR1 SQVTM and CDR2 ANQGSEA. CDR3 length: 13 residues. Trimming cost V 5 bases and J 7 bases, with 18 bases left between them.

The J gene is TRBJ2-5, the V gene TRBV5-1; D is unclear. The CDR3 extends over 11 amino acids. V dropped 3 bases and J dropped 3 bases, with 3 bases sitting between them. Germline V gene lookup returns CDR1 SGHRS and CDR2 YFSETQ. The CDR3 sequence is CASSSKETQYF. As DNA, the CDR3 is TGCGCCAGCAGCTCCAAAGAGACCCAGTACTTC. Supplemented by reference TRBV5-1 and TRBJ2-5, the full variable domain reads KAGVTQTPRYLIKTRGQQVTLSCSPISGHRSVSWYQQTPGQGLQFLFEYFSETQRNKGNFPGRFSGRQFSNSRSEMNVSTLELGDSALYLCASSSKETQYFGPGTRLLVL.

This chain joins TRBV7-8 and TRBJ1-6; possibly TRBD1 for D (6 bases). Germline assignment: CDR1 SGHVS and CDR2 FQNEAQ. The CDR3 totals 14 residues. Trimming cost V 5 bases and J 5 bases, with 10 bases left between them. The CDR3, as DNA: TGTGCCAGCAGCAGGGGGACCGATAATTCACCCCTCCACTTT. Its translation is CASSRGTDNSPLHF.

The CDR3, as DNA: TGTGCCAGCAGAACTATCCTCAATTCACCCCTCCACTTT. It specifies CASRTILNSPLHF. The chain combines TRBV6-5 with TRBJ1-6; D is undetermined. Germline V gives CDR1 MNHEY, CDR2 SVGAGI. This CDR3 has 13 residues. With 6 bases removed from V and 7 bases from J, the gap between germline ends came to 10 bases.

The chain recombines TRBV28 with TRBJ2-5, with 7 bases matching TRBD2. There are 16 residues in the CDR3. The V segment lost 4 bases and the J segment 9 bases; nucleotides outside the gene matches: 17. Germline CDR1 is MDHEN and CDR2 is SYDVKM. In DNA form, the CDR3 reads TGTGCCAGCAGTTCCCCCGGACTAGGCTTATTAGGAGCCCAGTACTTC. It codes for CASSSPGLGLLGAQYF.

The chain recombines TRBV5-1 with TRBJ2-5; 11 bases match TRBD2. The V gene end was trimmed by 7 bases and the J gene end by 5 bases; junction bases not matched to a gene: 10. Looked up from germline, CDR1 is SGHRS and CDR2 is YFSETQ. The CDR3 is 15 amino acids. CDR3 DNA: TGCGCCAGCGGGGCTAGCGGGGGGAGATCGGAGACCCAGTACTTC. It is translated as CASGASGGRSETQYF.